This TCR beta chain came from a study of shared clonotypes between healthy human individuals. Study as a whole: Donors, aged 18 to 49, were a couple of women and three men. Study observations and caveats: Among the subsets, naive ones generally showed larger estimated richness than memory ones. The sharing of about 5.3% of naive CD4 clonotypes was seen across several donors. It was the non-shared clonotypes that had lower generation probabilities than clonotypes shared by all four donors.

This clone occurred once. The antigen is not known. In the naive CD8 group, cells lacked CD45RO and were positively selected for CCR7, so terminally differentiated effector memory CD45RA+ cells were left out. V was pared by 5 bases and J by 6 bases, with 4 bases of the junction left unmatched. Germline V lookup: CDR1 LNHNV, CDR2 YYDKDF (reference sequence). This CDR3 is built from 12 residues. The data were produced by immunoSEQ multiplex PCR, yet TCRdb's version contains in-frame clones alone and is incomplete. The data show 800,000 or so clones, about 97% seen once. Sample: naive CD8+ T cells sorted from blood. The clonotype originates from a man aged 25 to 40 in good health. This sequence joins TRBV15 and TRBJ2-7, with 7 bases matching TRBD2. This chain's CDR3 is CATSGRAPEQYF. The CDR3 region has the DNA TGTGCCACCAGCGGGAGGGCCCCCGAGCAGTACTTC.